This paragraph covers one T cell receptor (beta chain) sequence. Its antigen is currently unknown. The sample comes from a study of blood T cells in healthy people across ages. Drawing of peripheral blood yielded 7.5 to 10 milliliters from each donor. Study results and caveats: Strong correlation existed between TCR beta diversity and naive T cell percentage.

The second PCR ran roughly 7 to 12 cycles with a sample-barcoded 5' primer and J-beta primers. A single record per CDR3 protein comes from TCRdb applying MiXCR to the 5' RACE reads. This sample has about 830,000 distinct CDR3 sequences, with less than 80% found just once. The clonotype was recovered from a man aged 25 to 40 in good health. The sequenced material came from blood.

CDR3 loop: CASIPGLAGEPSQETQYF. Written as DNA, the CDR3 is TGTGCCAGCATCCCAGGGCTAGCGGGGGAACCAAGCCAAGAGACCCAGTACTTC. The V gene is TRBV11-2, the J gene TRBJ2-5, with 10 bases lining up with TRBD2. Germline V gene data show CDR1 as SGHAT and CDR2 as FQNNGV. The CDR3 runs to 18 residues. The V and J ends lost 7 bases and 1 base, in that order; junction bases with no gene match: 15.